Described below is a single T cell receptor beta chain sequence and its context. Its antigen remains unknown. Time point of the sample: blood 2 weeks post-SBRT. Sample treatment: 15 Gy SBRT to primary tumor, nephrectomy 4 weeks later. The patient's renal cell carcinoma had clear cell pathology. TCRdb keeps only in-frame clones here, not all; method: immunoSEQ multiplex PCR. The table has about 49,000 clones, 80% seen once. These data come from a study of radiation and T cells in renal cell carcinoma. The CDR3 sequence is 13 residues long. Trimming removed 0 bases at V and 8 bases at J, with 10 bases between. Germline loops: CDR1 SGHNT, CDR2 YYREEE (reference sequence). Findings and caveats of the study: Top tumor clonotypes rose in blood 2 weeks post-radiation, then contracted.

The sample here was blood, taken from a patient whose treatment included radiotherapy and nephrectomy. The chain uses TRBV5-4 and TRBJ2-3, with unresolved D. The clonotype was recovered from a woman in her 70s with renal cell carcinoma. CDR3 DNA sequence: TGTGCCAGCAGCTTGGGGAGTGGAAGTACGCAGTATTTT. As protein: CASSLGSGSTQYF.